These T cell receptor beta chains were read from a single sample in a study of T cells in Graves' hyperthyroidism and ophthalmopathy. MiXCR was run by TCRdb on the multiplex PCR reads, yielding one entry per CDR3 protein. The sample holds hundreds of thousands of distinct CDR3 sequences, 40% to 55% seen once. Material: peripheral blood or thyroid tissue (not recorded which). The receptors here all came from an adult man with Graves' disease, either hyperthyroidism or ophthalmopathy (not recorded which). Both conserved end residues are part of each CDR3. The D gene is left open where the match is weak. Size values are once, few and many counts, or a class for expanded clones, and some rows have none.

v_gene: TRBV10-3
j_gene: TRBJ1-5
abundance: once
d_gene: NA
CDR3nt: TGTGCCATCAGTGAGTGGACAGTAATCAATCAGCCCCAGCATTTT
CDR3aa: CAISEWTVINQPQHF

v_gene: TRBV24-1
j_gene: TRBJ1-2
abundance: NA
d_gene: NA
CDR3nt: TGTGCCACCAGAGGACATAACTATGGCTACACCTTC
CDR3aa: CATRGHNYGYTF

v_gene: TRBV20-1
j_gene: TRBJ1-6
abundance: once
d_gene: TRBD1
CDR3nt: TGCAGTGCTAGAGCAATTGGACAGGGAGACTCACCCCTCCACTTT
CDR3aa: CSARAIGQGDSPLHF

v_gene: TRBV5-1
j_gene: TRBJ1-2
abundance: few
d_gene: NA
CDR3nt: TGCGCCAGCAGCCCTGGTTTGGGGCCTCGGTACCTACTTCGTGGCTACACCTTC
CDR3aa: CASSPGLGPRYLLRGYTF

v_gene: TRBV2
j_gene: TRBJ1-1
abundance: NA
d_gene: TRBD1
CDR3nt: TGTGCCAGCAGTTTATCCCGGACAGGGGGCACTGAAGCTTTCTTT
CDR3aa: CASSLSRTGGTEAFF

v_gene: TRBV29-1
j_gene: TRBJ1-2
abundance: many
d_gene: NA
CDR3nt: TGCAGCGTTGAGGCCCTTTTGGGGGGGGGCTACACCTTC
CDR3aa: CSVEALLGGGYTF

v_gene: TRBV7-9
j_gene: TRBJ1-2
abundance: NA
d_gene: TRBD1
CDR3nt: TGTGCCAGCAGCTCGACAGGGACTAACTATGGCTACACCTTC
CDR3aa: CASSSTGTNYGYTF

v_gene: TRBV6-5
j_gene: TRBJ2-7
abundance: NA
d_gene: NA
CDR3nt: TGTGCCAGCAGTTTTTCCGGGACATCTACCTACGAGCAGTACTTC
CDR3aa: CASSFSGTSTYEQYF

v_gene: TRBV7-2
j_gene: TRBJ1-6
abundance: NA
d_gene: NA
CDR3nt: TGTGCCAGCACCCTCCACTCGGGGGCAAATAATTCACCCCTCCACTTT
CDR3aa: CASTLHSGANNSPLHF

v_gene: TRBV7-2
j_gene: TRBJ2-5
abundance: many
d_gene: TRBD2
CDR3nt: TGTGCCAGCAGCTACGACGGGCGGGGGGGCACACAGACCCAGTACTTC
CDR3aa: CASSYDGRGGTQTQYF

v_gene: TRBV7-8
j_gene: TRBJ1-6
abundance: few
d_gene: NA
CDR3nt: TGTGCCAGCAGAGACAGCCCTTTTATTTCACCCCTCCACTTT
CDR3aa: CASRDSPFISPLHF

v_gene: TRBV5-5
j_gene: TRBJ2-2
abundance: few
d_gene: TRBD1
CDR3nt: TGTGCCAGCAGCCCCGGACAGGGCGGGGAGCTGTTTTTT
CDR3aa: CASSPGQGGELFF

v_gene: TRBV7-6
j_gene: TRBJ2-2
abundance: NA
d_gene: TRBD2
CDR3nt: TGTGCCAGCAGCTTCCTTAGCGGGAGGGCCGCCGCCGGGGAGCTGTTTTTT
CDR3aa: CASSFLSGRAAAGELFF

v_gene: TRBV7-9
j_gene: TRBJ1-2
abundance: few
d_gene: NA
CDR3nt: TGTGCCAGCAGCTCACAATCCCTCCCCGACGGCTACACCTTC
CDR3aa: CASSSQSLPDGYTF

v_gene: TRBV2
j_gene: TRBJ1-5
abundance: many
d_gene: NA
CDR3nt: TGTGCCAGCAGCACAATGGGATCACGCGATCAGCCCCAGCATTTT
CDR3aa: CASSTMGSRDQPQHF

v_gene: TRBV11-2
j_gene: TRBJ1-5
abundance: NA
d_gene: NA
CDR3nt: TGTGCCAGCAGCTTAGACTACGGTCAGGGGCCCCAGCATTTT
CDR3aa: CASSLDYGQGPQHF

v_gene: TRBV7-2
j_gene: TRBJ2-7
abundance: NA
d_gene: TRBD1
CDR3nt: TGTGCCAGCAGTTACTCGGCAGGGGGCTACGAGCAGTACTTC
CDR3aa: CASSYSAGGYEQYF

v_gene: TRBV19
j_gene: TRBJ1-2
abundance: NA
d_gene: TRBD1
CDR3nt: TGTGCCAGTAGTACACTCACGGGGACAGGGACCCCGTATGGCTACACCTTC
CDR3aa: CASSTLTGTGTPYGYTF

v_gene: TRBV19
j_gene: TRBJ1-4
abundance: NA
d_gene: TRBD1
CDR3nt: TGTGCCAGTAGTAACTACGGGGGAGGACAGGATGAAAAACTGTTTTTT
CDR3aa: CASSNYGGGQDEKLFF

v_gene: TRBV9
j_gene: TRBJ1-2
abundance: few
d_gene: NA
CDR3nt: TGTGCCAGCAGCGTAGAACAGGGAAAGGGTGGCTACACCTTC
CDR3aa: CASSVEQGKGGYTF

v_gene: TRBV7-2
j_gene: TRBJ1-1
abundance: few
d_gene: NA
CDR3nt: TGTGCCAGCAGGCCTGGACAGCACCTCACTGAAGCTTTCTTT
CDR3aa: CASRPGQHLTEAFF

v_gene: TRBV5-1
j_gene: TRBJ1-1
abundance: few
d_gene: NA
CDR3nt: TGCGCCAGCAGCTTGGAGGGGGTTAGGACTGAAGCTTTCTTT
CDR3aa: CASSLEGVRTEAFF

v_gene: TRBV11-1
j_gene: TRBJ2-7
abundance: NA
d_gene: TRBD2
CDR3nt: TGTGCCAGCAGCTTAGGACTAGCGGGAGGGCCGACTACCTACGAGCAGTACTTC
CDR3aa: CASSLGLAGGPTTYEQYF

v_gene: TRBV5-4
j_gene: TRBJ2-7
abundance: NA
d_gene: NA
CDR3nt: TGTGCCAGCAGCTTAGCAAACGGATACTACGAGCAGTACTTC
CDR3aa: CASSLANGYYEQYF

v_gene: TRBV11-2
j_gene: TRBJ1-2
abundance: NA
d_gene: TRBD1
CDR3nt: TGTGCCAGCAGCTTCACGACAGGGTCTGACTATGGCTACACCTTC
CDR3aa: CASSFTTGSDYGYTF

v_gene: TRBV7-9
j_gene: TRBJ2-7
abundance: NA
d_gene: NA
CDR3nt: TGTGCCAGCAGCGCAAGGGACGACTCCTACGAGCAGTACTTC
CDR3aa: CASSARDDSYEQYF

v_gene: TRBV25-1
j_gene: TRBJ2-5
abundance: many
d_gene: NA
CDR3nt: TGTGCCAGCAGCGAACTCGAGGAGACCCAGTACTTC
CDR3aa: CASSELEETQYF

v_gene: TRBV25-1
j_gene: TRBJ2-7
abundance: NA
d_gene: NA
CDR3nt: TGTGCCAGCAGCCAAGAGCTCGGGTTGGAGGCCTACGAGCAGTACTTC
CDR3aa: CASSQELGLEAYEQYF

v_gene: TRBV29-1
j_gene: TRBJ1-2
abundance: NA
d_gene: NA
CDR3nt: TGCAGTGTTAGCAGGGATAATGGCTACACCTTC
CDR3aa: CSVSRDNGYTF

v_gene: TRBV12-3/TRBV12-4
j_gene: TRBJ1-4
abundance: NA
d_gene: NA
CDR3nt: TGTGCCAGCAGTCCGAGACAGATGAATGAAAAACTGTTTTTT
CDR3aa: CASSPRQMNEKLFF

v_gene: TRBV20-1
j_gene: TRBJ1-4
abundance: NA
d_gene: NA
CDR3nt: TGCAGTGCTCACCCCGGGGGGGAAAAACTGTTTTTT
CDR3aa: CSAHPGGEKLFF

v_gene: TRBV9
j_gene: TRBJ2-2
abundance: NA
d_gene: TRBD1
CDR3nt: TGTGCCAGCAGCCTGCAACAGGGGGCCGGGGAGCTGTTTTTT
CDR3aa: CASSLQQGAGELFF

v_gene: TRBV3-1
j_gene: TRBJ2-7
abundance: NA
d_gene: NA
CDR3nt: TGTGCCAGCAGCCAAATCAGATCCGAGCAGTACTTC
CDR3aa: CASSQIRSEQYF

v_gene: TRBV12-3/TRBV12-4
j_gene: TRBJ2-7
abundance: few
d_gene: NA
CDR3nt: TGTGCCAGCAGTCTAGGACGGACCCTTGGGCAGTACTTC
CDR3aa: CASSLGRTLGQYF

v_gene: TRBV7-2
j_gene: TRBJ1-2
abundance: few
d_gene: NA
CDR3nt: TGTGCCAGCAGCTTTATTAAGGGAAATGGCTACACCTTC
CDR3aa: CASSFIKGNGYTF

v_gene: TRBV7-9
j_gene: TRBJ2-5
abundance: few
d_gene: TRBD1
CDR3nt: TGTGCCAGCAGCTTTTTGAACAGGGGGTTGCAAGAGACCCAGTACTTC
CDR3aa: CASSFLNRGLQETQYF

v_gene: TRBV7-2
j_gene: TRBJ1-4
abundance: NA
d_gene: NA
CDR3nt: TGTGCCAGCAGCTTGGCGGGCCAGCTCGGAGGTGAAAAACTGTTTTTT
CDR3aa: CASSLAGQLGGEKLFF

v_gene: TRBV7-9
j_gene: TRBJ2-2
abundance: NA
d_gene: NA
CDR3nt: TGTGCCAGCAGCGTCTCAACAGGGAGGATATCGGGGGAGCTGTTTTTT
CDR3aa: CASSVSTGRISGELFF